This T cell receptor (beta chain) was observed in a study of cytomegalovirus exposure and HLA in healthy donors. Findings and caveats of the study: Listed as cytomegalovirus-associated were over 150 TCR beta chains. The classifier, whose performance was assessed in both the original and validation cohorts, reportedly diagnosed cytomegalovirus status with high specificity and sensitivity. Under in vitro conditions, a few CMV-associated chains were confirmed as specific for CMV antigens.

Sequencing was performed with immunoSEQ multiplex PCR; in TCRdb, only in-frame clones are kept and a portion is missing. The sample lists about 170,000 clones, 75% to 90% occurring once. Trimming took 4 bases from V and 3 from J, leaving 18 bases between them. This CDR3 is 15 amino acids long. Germline-derived CDR1 and CDR2 are SQVTM and ANQGSEA. Of note for this clone: Its antigen remains unidentified.

This TCR came from a woman aged 18-35 years in good health and CMV-seronegative. The source material was PBMCs. The gene calls are TRBV29-1 and TRBJ1-2; D not certain. CDR3 nucleotides: TGCAGCGTTGCGTCCCCAGAAGTAAGTTACTATGGCTACACCTTC. As protein: CSVASPEVSYYGYTF. Looking up the rest from reference TRBV29-1 and TRBJ1-2 gives the full variable domain: SAVISQKPSRDICQRGTSLTIQCQVDSQVTMMFWYRQQPGQSLTLIATANQGSEATYESGFVIDKFPISRPNLTFSTLTVSNMSPEDSSIYLCSVASPEVSYYGYTFGSGTRLTVV.